A single sample gave rise to the 28 T cell receptor beta chains below, sequenced in a study of T cells after yellow fever vaccination. TCRdb analysed the 5' RACE reads with MiXCR anew, one entry per CDR3 protein. The sample has hundreds of thousands of distinct CDR3 sequences, approximately 12% seen once; the top ten hold roughly 3.1%. The sample consisted of CD4+ T cells sorted from PBMCs, taken 15 days after the yellow fever booster vaccination. The receptor set was obtained from a man aged 18 to 29 who received the YFV17D yellow fever vaccine.

This clonotype was counted between two and nine times. The chain is built from TRBV4-3 and TRBJ2-5; tentatively, D is TRBD2 (7 bases). This CDR3 has 14 amino acids. Deletions cut 0 bases from V and 6 bases from J, with 11 bases between. The germline CDR1 and CDR2 sequences are LGHNA and YSLEER. As DNA, the CDR3 is TGCGCCAGCAGCCAAGATGGGCGGGGGCAGACCCAGTACTTC. The encoded protein is CASSQDGRGQTQYF.

The table lists this clonotype with a few counts. The rearrangement uses TRBV11-2 and TRBJ1-1; D is uncertain. The germline V and J ends were trimmed by 4 bases and 6 bases, with 9 bases remaining between them. Germline V CDR1 and CDR2: SGHAT, FQNNGV. This CDR3 is built from 12 residues. The CDR3 protein is CASSWLKAEAFF. The CDR3 DNA sequence: TGTGCCAGCAGCTGGCTGAAAGCTGAAGCTTTCTTT.

This chain joins TRBV5-1 and TRBJ1-4, with D possibly matching TRBD1 (5 bases). In germline, CDR1 is SGHRS, CDR2 YFSETQ. The germline V and J ends were trimmed by 4 bases and 3 bases, with 19 bases remaining between them. The CDR3 length is 17 residues. The chain's CDR3 is CASSGAGTGRANEKLFF. The CDR3 DNA sequence: TGCGCCAGCAGCGGCGCCGGGACGGGGCGTGCTAATGAAAAACTGTTTTTT.

The chain uses TRBV5-4 and TRBJ2-3; the D call may be TRBD1 or TRBD2 (6 bases each). The V gene lost 4 bases and the J gene lost 3 bases, with 18 bases spanning the gap. This CDR3 has 16 amino acids. The germline gives CDR1 SGHNT, CDR2 YYREEE (reference sequence). The CDR3 nucleotides read TGTGCCAGCAGCACCCCTATGGGGGGCCCGACAGATACGCAGTATTTT. Amino acid sequence: CASSTPMGGPTDTQYF.

CDR3 bases: TGTGCCAGCAGTGAAAGGATCTATGGCTACACCTTC. Its protein is CASSERIYGYTF. V and J are TRBV6-1 and TRBJ1-2; D call uncertain. Trimming removed 2 bases from V and 4 bases from J, with 5 bases in between. Germline CDR1 and CDR2: MNHNS and SASEGT. CDR3 size: 12 residues.

This clonotype was seen repeatedly, ten times or more. The V call is TRBV5-5, the J call TRBJ2-1; D is ambiguous. Looked up from germline, CDR1 is SGHKS and CDR2 is YYEKEE (reference sequence). The CDR3 sequence is 15 residues long. The V gene lost 0 bases and the J gene lost 7 bases, with 14 bases spanning the gap. The CDR3 sequence is CASSLGPIPGNEQFF. CDR3 sequence (DNA): TGTGCCAGCAGCTTGGGGCCCATACCCGGGAATGAGCAGTTCTTC.

This clonotype was recorded a few times. The chain carries TRBV5-1 and TRBJ2-3, with D uncertain. This CDR3 contains 13 residues. The V gene's germline CDR1 is SGHRS and CDR2 YFSETQ. Trimming took 0 bases from V and 2 from J, leaving 4 bases between them. DNA of the CDR3: TGCGCCAGCAGCTTGGATGTCACAGATACGCAGTATTTT. Amino acids: CASSLDVTDTQYF. Together with reference TRBV5-1 and TRBJ2-3, the CDR3 gives the full variable domain: KAGVTQTPRYLIKTRGQQVTLSCSPISGHRSVSWYQQTPGQGLQFLFEYFSETQRNKGNFPGRFSGRQFSNSRSEMNVSTLELGDSALYLCASSLDVTDTQYFGPGTRLTVL.

The chain uses TRBV6-2 or TRBV6-3 and TRBJ2-1; TRBD2 is a possible D gene (7 bases). This CDR3 is 15 amino acids long. The germline V and J ends were trimmed by 6 bases and 5 bases, with 17 bases remaining between them. Germline values: CDR1 MNHEY, CDR2 SVGEGT. CDR3 nucleotides: TGTGCCAGCAGGGCATCGGGGGGCGCCCACAATGAGCAGTTCTTC. Its protein product is CASRASGGAHNEQFF.

This CDR3 reads CASRTKGPQETQYF. In DNA, the CDR3 is TGTGCCAGCCGTACCAAAGGCCCCCAAGAGACCCAGTACTTC. This chain connects TRBV21-1 to TRBJ2-5; the DNA was not compared with TRBD2, the D call given in the table. TRBV21-1 constitutes a pseudogene. The CDR3 contains 14 residues.

Ten or more counts support this clonotype. Here the CDR3 reads CASSLGQFTDTQYF. CDR3 sequence (DNA): TGTGCCAGCAGCCTAGGACAGTTCACAGATACGCAGTATTTT. V usage is TRBV7-2 and J usage is TRBJ2-3; tentatively, D is TRBD1 (6 bases). The CDR3 has 14 residues. Per the germline V gene, CDR1 is SGHTA and CDR2 is FQGNSA. The germline V and J ends were trimmed by 5 bases and 2 bases, with 11 bases remaining between them.

V usage is TRBV4-2 and J usage is TRBJ2-1, with D maybe TRBD1 (6 bases). V shed 2 bases and J shed 4 bases, with 15 bases lying between them. The CDR3 runs to 16 residues. Per germline, CDR1 LGHNA and CDR2 YNFKEQ. The CDR3 protein is CASSQSITQGYNEQFF. DNA for the CDR3: TGTGCCAGCAGCCAATCAATCACACAGGGATACAATGAGCAGTTCTTC.

The genes are TRBV6-5 and TRBJ2-6; no clear D gene. Trimming took 6 bases from V and 0 from J, leaving 9 bases between them. The CDR3 covers 15 residues. Germline CDR1 and CDR2: MNHEY and SVGAGI. CDR3 sequence reads: CASRTPSSGANVLTF. The CDR3 DNA follows: TGTGCCAGCAGAACTCCTAGCTCTGGGGCCAACGTCCTGACTTTC.

The chain combines TRBV7-2 with TRBJ2-3; 10 bases are a match to TRBD1. CDR1 is SGHTA and CDR2 is FQGNSA in the germline V gene. This CDR3 is built from 14 residues. Unmatched junction bases numbered 5, after V lost 7 bases and J lost 4 bases. CDR3 amino acids: CASISDRGSDTQYF. CDR3 nucleotides: TGTGCCAGCATCTCGGACAGGGGGTCAGATACGCAGTATTTT. Filled out from reference TRBV7-2 and TRBJ2-3, the complete variable domain reads GAGVSQSPSNKVTEKGKDVELRCDPISGHTALYWYRQSLGQGLEFLIYFQGNSAPDKSGLPSDRFSAERTGGSVSTLTIQRTQQEDSAVYLCASISDRGSDTQYFGPGTRLTVL.

This clonotype showed up just a few times. The chain joins TRBV6-5 to TRBJ2-1, with D maybe TRBD2 (7 bases). The CDR3 spans 15 residues. V lost 7 bases to trimming and J lost 4 bases, with 17 bases between them. Germline lookup yields CDR1 MNHEY and CDR2 SVGAGI. DNA for the CDR3: TGTGCCAGCACCCCGTGGGAGGGGGGTTACAATGAGCAGTTCTTC. Amino acid sequence: CASTPWEGGYNEQFF.

This clonotype was seen repeatedly, ten times or more. The chain couples TRBV6-5 to TRBJ1-5; tentative D call: TRBD1 (6 bases). The CDR3 is 14 amino acids. V gave up 6 bases and J gave up 1 base, with 10 bases separating them. Per the germline V gene, CDR1 is MNHEY and CDR2 is SVGAGI. The CDR3 spells CASRLGGSNQPQHF. The DNA for the CDR3 is TGTGCCAGCAGACTAGGGGGGAGCAATCAGCCCCAGCATTTT.

The table lists this clonotype with many counts. V gene TRBV21-1 combines with J gene TRBJ2-5. TRBV21-1 is an annotated pseudogene. The CDR3 is 9 amino acids. The CDR3 loop reads CASRETQYF. Written as DNA, the CDR3 is TGTGCCAGCAGGGAGACCCAGTACTTC.

This clonotype was recorded a few times. The CDR3 DNA reads as TGTGCCACCAGTGAATTGGGGACAGTCGACGAGCAGTACGTC. Amino acid sequence: CATSELGTVDEQYV. The chain joins TRBV24-1 to TRBJ2-7, with 7 bases lining up with TRBD1. CDR3 size: 14 residues. The junction had 7 bases not matched to a gene; V was cut back by 4 bases and J by 5 bases. The germline CDR1 and CDR2 sequences are KGHDR and SFDVKD.

The V call is TRBV13, the J call TRBJ2-7, with D possibly TRBD2 on 6 matching bases. Between the trimmed V and J ends, which lost 4 bases and 0 bases, there was a span of 10 bases. Germline CDR1 reads PRHDT; CDR2 reads FYEKMQ (reference sequence). The CDR3 runs 14 residues. The CDR3 reads CASSSARGSYEQYV. DNA for the CDR3: TGTGCCAGCAGCTCGGCGCGGGGCTCCTACGAGCAGTACGTC.

In this sample, this clonotype turned up a few times. The DNA of the CDR3 is TGCAGTGCACCTCAGGGGGGTTCATCACCCCTCCACTTT. This codes for CSAPQGGSSPLHF. V is TRBV20-1 and J is TRBJ1-6; 7 bases fit TRBD1. CDR1 and CDR2 (germline): DFQATT, SNEGSKA (reference sequence). The CDR3 sequence is 13 residues long. Trimming removed 6 bases from V and 10 bases from J; junction bases left unmatched: 9.

This clonotype has a handful of counts. The chain carries TRBV28 and TRBJ1-5; 8 bases are a match to TRBD1. This CDR3 has 14 amino acids. V lost 4 bases to trimming and J lost 5 bases; unmatched junction nucleotides: 4. CDR1 MDHEN and CDR2 SYDVKM come from the germline V gene. The CDR3 sequence is CASSSGGPDQPQHF. DNA for the CDR3: TGTGCCAGCAGTTCAGGGGGCCCAGATCAGCCCCAGCATTTT. The whole variable domain, filled in from reference TRBV28 and TRBJ1-5, reads DVKVTQSSRYLVKRTGEKVFLECVQDMDHENMFWYRQDPGLGLRLIYFSYDVKMKEKGDIPEGYSVSREKKERFSLILESASTNQTSMYLCASSSGGPDQPQHFGDGTRLSIL.

The chain uses TRBV12-3 or TRBV12-4 and TRBJ2-3; 11 bases are a match to TRBD2. The trim removed 6 bases at V and 5 bases at J, leaving 7 bases unmatched. CDR3 size: 15 residues. The CDR3 sequence: CASRPTSGAVDTQYF. CDR3 sequence (DNA): TGTGCCAGCAGACCGACTAGCGGGGCCGTAGATACGCAGTATTTT.

This clonotype was seen only a few times. This chain links TRBV20-1 with TRBJ1-3; D remains unclear. The length of the CDR3 is 15 residues. CDR1 is DFQATT and CDR2 is SNEGSKA in the germline V gene (reference sequence). Trimming took 0 bases from V and 1 from J, leaving 10 bases between them. CDR3 sequence (DNA): TGCAGTGCTAGAGACCATGCCGGGTCTGGAAACACCATATATTTT. The encoded protein is CSARDHAGSGNTIYF.

The rearrangement uses TRBV4-3 and TRBJ1-2; 11 nucleotides line up with TRBD1. The germline gives CDR1 LGHNA, CDR2 YSLEER. This CDR3 comprises 16 residues. The trim removed 4 bases at V and 5 bases at J, leaving 9 bases unmatched. The CDR3 DNA follows: TGCGCCAGCAGCCTCGGACAGGGGGCCGGTTTTTATGGCTACACCTTC. This encodes CASSLGQGAGFYGYTF.

The chain joins TRBV20-1 to TRBJ1-2; D gene uncertain. CDR1 is DFQATT and CDR2 is SNEGSKA in the germline V gene (reference sequence). V dropped 5 bases and J dropped 4 bases, with 17 bases sitting between them. The CDR3 runs to 14 residues. DNA of the CDR3: TGCAGTGCTTCTATAGAAGGACTGATCTATGGCTACACCTTC. This sequence encodes CSASIEGLIYGYTF.

This clonotype has just a few counts. The chain links TRBV4-3 to TRBJ1-1; unclear D gene. Germline CDR1 and CDR2: LGHNA and YSLEER. V shed 0 bases and J shed 1 base, with 6 bases lying between them. The CDR3 covers 14 residues. CDR3 DNA sequence: TGCGCCAGCAGCCAAGAATTCAGGAACACTGAAGCTTTCTTT. Translated: CASSQEFRNTEAFF.

This clonotype was seen more than once but under ten times. CDR3 nucleotide sequence: TGTGCCAGCAGCAACCAGCCGGGTAGGGAGCAGTTCTTC. As protein: CASSNQPGREQFF. The chain employs TRBV7-2 and TRBJ2-1, with D uncertain. Germline values: CDR1 SGHTA, CDR2 FQGNSA. Trimming cost V 5 bases and J 10 bases, with 15 bases left between them. The CDR3 spans 13 residues.

This clonotype was seen a handful of times. This chain links TRBV6-6 with TRBJ2-3; D perhaps matches TRBD2 (7 bases). V gave up 0 bases and J gave up 4 bases, with 14 bases separating them. CDR1 is MNHNY, CDR2 SVGAGI, per germline (reference sequence). The CDR3 is made up of 16 amino acids. CDR3: CASSYSYGGRPDTQYF. CDR3 nucleotides: TGTGCCAGCAGTTACTCCTACGGGGGGCGGCCAGATACGCAGTATTTT.

This rearrangement joins TRBV11-2 to TRBJ2-7, with TRBD2 matching over 8 bases. J gave up 7 bases and V 5 bases, and 7 bases lay outside the gene matches. The germline gives CDR1 SGHAT, CDR2 FQNNGV. The CDR3 contains 13 residues. The CDR3 nucleotides read TGTGCCAGCAGCCTTACGTTAGCGGGAGAGCAGTACTTC. Its translation is CASSLTLAGEQYF.